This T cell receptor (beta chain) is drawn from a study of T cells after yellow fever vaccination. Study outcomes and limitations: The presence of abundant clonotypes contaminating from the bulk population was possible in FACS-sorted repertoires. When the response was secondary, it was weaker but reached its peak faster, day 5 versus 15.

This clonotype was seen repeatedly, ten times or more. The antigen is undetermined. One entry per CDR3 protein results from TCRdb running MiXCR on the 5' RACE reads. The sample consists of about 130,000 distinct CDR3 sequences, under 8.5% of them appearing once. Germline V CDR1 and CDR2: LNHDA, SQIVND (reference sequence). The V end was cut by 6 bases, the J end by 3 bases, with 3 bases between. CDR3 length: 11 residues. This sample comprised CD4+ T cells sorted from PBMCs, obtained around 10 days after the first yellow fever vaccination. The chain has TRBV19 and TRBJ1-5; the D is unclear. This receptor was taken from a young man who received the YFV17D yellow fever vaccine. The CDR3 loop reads CASRNNQPQHF. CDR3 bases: TGTGCCAGTAGGAACAATCAGCCCCAGCATTTT. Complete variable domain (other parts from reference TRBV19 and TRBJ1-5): DGGITQSPKYLFRKEGQNVTLSCEQNLNHDAMYWYRQDPGQGLRLIYYSQIVNDFQKGDIAEGYSVSREKKESFPLTVTSAQKNPTAFYLCASRNNQPQHFGDGTRLSIL.